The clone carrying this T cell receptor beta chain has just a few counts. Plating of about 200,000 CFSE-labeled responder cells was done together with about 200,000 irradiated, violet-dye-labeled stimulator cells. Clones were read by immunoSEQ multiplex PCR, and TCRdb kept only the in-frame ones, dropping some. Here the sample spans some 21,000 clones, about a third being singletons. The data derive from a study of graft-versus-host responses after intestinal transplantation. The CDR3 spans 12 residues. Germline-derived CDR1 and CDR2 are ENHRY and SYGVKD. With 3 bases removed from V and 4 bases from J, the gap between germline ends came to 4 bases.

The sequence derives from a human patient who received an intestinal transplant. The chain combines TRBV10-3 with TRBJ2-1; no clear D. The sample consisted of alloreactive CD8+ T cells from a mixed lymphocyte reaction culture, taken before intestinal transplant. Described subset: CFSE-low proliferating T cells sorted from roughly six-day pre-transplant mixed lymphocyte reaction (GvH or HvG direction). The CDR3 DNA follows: TGTGCCATCAGTGATAATTACAATGAGCAGTTCTTC. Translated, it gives CAISDNYNEQFF.